The rows below give T cell receptor beta chains drawn from one sample of a study of response to subunit inactivated influenza vaccine. TCRdb reanalysed the RT-PCR reads using MiXCR and keeps one entry per CDR3 protein. The top ten hold 2.5% to 3.5% of the sample, which has roughly 540,000 distinct CDR3 sequences, approximately 22% seen once. The sample was also reused in another study, on T cells expressing NK-cell markers.

This specimen was CD4+ T cells sorted from PBMCs, taken roughly 12 days after vaccination. These receptors all stem from a man in his forties or fifties who received an inactivated influenza vaccine. Each CDR3 is given with its conserved first and last residue. The D gene is left open where the match is weak. A row's size may be missing; if present it is once, few, many or a size class.

clone_size d_call cdr3_length j_call v_call cdr3_aa cdr3_nt
few NA 18 TRBJ2-6 TRBV5-1 CASSFTSLVPSGANVLTF TGCGCCAGCAGCTTCACGAGCCTGGTTCCTTCTGGGGCCAACGTCCTGACTTTC
few TRBD2 13 TRBJ2-7 TRBV20-1 CSSTSGFAYEQYF TGCAGTTCAACTAGCGGGTTCGCCTACGAGCAGTACTTC
NA NA 14 TRBJ2-2 TRBV6-2/TRBV6-3 CASSFGGLTGELFF TGTGCCAGCAGTTTCGGAGGGCTAACCGGGGAGCTGTTTTTT
NA NA 16 TRBJ1-1 TRBV7-2 CASSLEVGLPRTEAFF TGTGCCAGCAGCTTAGAGGTGGGACTGCCGCGCACTGAAGCTTTCTTT
many NA 19 TRBJ2-2 TRBV30 CAWSGGSQGRLSNTGELFF TGTGCCTGGAGTGGGGGGAGTCAGGGCCGACTTTCGAACACCGGGGAGCTGTTTTTT
NA NA 12 TRBJ2-4 TRBV29-1 CSVADRINIQYF TGCAGCGTTGCTGACAGGATTAACATTCAGTACTTC
NA TRBD1 16 TRBJ2-1 TRBV11-2 CASSARTGPSYNEQFF TGTGCCAGCAGCGCCAGGACAGGGCCTTCCTACAATGAGCAGTTCTTC
NA TRBD1 19 TRBJ1-6 TRBV7-8 CASSKGQISSSSYNSPLHF TGTGCCAGCAGCAAGGGACAGATCTCGTCGAGCTCCTATAATTCACCCCTCCACTTT
few NA 17 TRBJ2-1 TRBV28 CASSLTGLAASYNEQFF TGTGCCAGCAGTTTGACGGGGCTAGCTGCCTCCTACAATGAGCAGTTCTTC
few NA 16 TRBJ2-7 TRBV7-2 CASLSQGGGGSYEQYF TGTGCCAGCCTATCCCAGGGAGGGGGGGGCTCCTACGAGCAGTACTTC
NA TRBD2 14 TRBJ2-2 TRBV5-1 CASRAGEGTGELFF TGCGCCAGCAGAGCGGGAGAGGGAACCGGGGAGCTGTTTTTT
NA TRBD1 15 TRBJ2-5 TRBV5-1 CASSLGRSGGETQYF TGCGCCAGCAGCTTGGGAAGATCAGGGGGAGAGACCCAGTACTTC
NA TRBD2 17 TRBJ2-7 TRBV7-9 CASSLRTLAGGSYEQYF TGTGCCAGCAGCTTACGAACTCTAGCGGGAGGATCTTACGAGCAGTACTTC
few NA 14 TRBJ2-2 TRBV12-3/TRBV12-4 CASGLTGNTGELFF TGTGCCAGCGGATTGACAGGGAACACCGGGGAGCTGTTTTTT
few NA 18 TRBJ2-1 TRBV5-1 CASSRRTGPGKSHNEQFF TGCGCCAGCAGCCGTAGGACCGGACCAGGGAAGTCCCACAATGAGCAGTTCTTC
few NA 13 TRBJ1-5 TRBV7-2 CASSSGPNQPQHF TGTGCCAGCAGCTCGGGGCCCAATCAGCCCCAGCATTTT
NA NA 14 TRBJ1-5 TRBV20-1 CSAYRPPSNQPQHF TGCAGTGCTTACCGACCGCCTAGCAATCAGCCCCAGCATTTT
many TRBD2 13 TRBJ2-5 TRBV29-1 CSSRTSGRETQYF TGCAGCTCACGGACTAGCGGGCGAGAGACCCAGTACTTC
many TRBD1 13 TRBJ1-1 TRBV12-3/TRBV12-4 CASTRTGNTEAFF TGTGCCAGCACTCGGACAGGTAACACTGAAGCTTTCTTT
many TRBD1 13 TRBJ1-2 TRBV5-1 CASRGQPNYGYTF TGCGCCAGCAGGGGACAGCCTAACTATGGCTACACCTTC
few NA 14 TRBJ2-1 TRBV5-1 CASNRAERDNEQFF TGCGCCAGCAATCGGGCAGAACGGGACAATGAGCAGTTCTTC
few TRBD1 15 TRBJ1-1 TRBV4-2 CASSRSGQGITEAFF TGTGCCAGCAGCCGCTCGGGACAGGGGATAACTGAAGCTTTCTTT
many NA 13 TRBJ2-1 TRBV24-1 CATIADGYNEQFF TGTGCCACCATTGCGGACGGCTACAATGAGCAGTTCTTC
few NA 15 TRBJ2-3 TRBV20-1 CSASRDSPSTDTQYF TGCAGTGCTTCGCGGGACAGCCCTAGCACAGATACGCAGTATTTT
few NA 13 TRBJ2-3 TRBV6-2/TRBV6-3 CASMRDGTDTQYF TGTGCCAGCATGAGGGATGGCACAGATACGCAGTATTTT
few TRBD2 15 TRBJ2-7 TRBV9 CASSAGGQNSYEQYF TGTGCCAGCAGCGCGGGGGGTCAGAACTCCTACGAGCAGTACTTC